The rows below give T cell receptor beta chains drawn from one sample of a study of shared clonotypes between healthy human individuals. The protocol was immunoSEQ multiplex PCR, while the TCRdb copy is restricted to in-frame clones and leaves out a portion. The sample holds over a million clones, about 98% seen once. The specimen was naive CD4+ T cells sorted from blood. These receptors all stem from a man under 40 in good health. CDR3s include the opening cysteine and the closing phenylalanine or tryptophan. Each record gives: V gene, J gene, D gene, clone size, CDR3 protein, CDR3 DNA. The D gene is left open where the match is weak. Expanded clones are given a class, and other clones once, few, many or no size at all.

V: TRBV11-2; J: TRBJ2-2; D: TRBD1; size: -; CDR3: CASSLLPDRVAGELFF; DNA: TGTGCCAGCAGCCTCCTCCCCGACAGGGTGGCCGGGGAGCTGTTTTTT
V: TRBV9; J: TRBJ2-1; D: -; size: -; CDR3: CASSVMGVNEQFF; DNA: TGTGCCAGCAGCGTTATGGGGGTCAATGAGCAGTTCTTC
V: TRBV28; J: TRBJ1-5; D: TRBD1; size: -; CDR3: CASSLRTGIGNQPQHF; DNA: TGTGCCAGCAGCCTCCGGACAGGGATTGGCAATCAGCCCCAGCATTTT
V: TRBV5-6; J: TRBJ2-2; D: -; size: -; CDR3: CASSLGPGELFF; DNA: TGTGCCAGCAGCTTGGGCCCAGGGGAGCTGTTTTTT
V: TRBV4-3; J: TRBJ1-2; D: TRBD1; size: -; CDR3: CASSQEQGRARGYTF; DNA: TGCGCCAGCAGCCAGGAACAGGGGCGCGCTCGTGGCTACACCTTC
V: TRBV6-1; J: TRBJ2-7; D: TRBD1; size: -; CDR3: CASRRQGPNYEQYF; DNA: TGTGCCAGCAGAAGACAGGGGCCCAACTACGAGCAGTACTTC
V: TRBV18; J: TRBJ2-3; D: -; size: -; CDR3: CASSPAGLFGTDTQYF; DNA: TGTGCCAGCTCACCCGCGGGACTTTTTGGCACAGATACGCAGTATTTT
V: TRBV7-6; J: TRBJ1-5; D: -; size: -; CDR3: CASRSKPGTPSCQSNQPQHF; DNA: TGTGCCAGCAGATCAAAACCCGGGACCCCGAGTTGTCAAAGCAATCAGCCCCAGCATTTT
V: TRBV7-2; J: TRBJ2-3; D: TRBD2; size: -; CDR3: CASSPAGGTQYF; DNA: TGTGCCAGCAGCCCTGCGGGGGGTACGCAGTATTTT
V: TRBV12-2; J: TRBJ2-7; D: -; size: -; CDR3: CASRLDGGQIHFYEQYF; DNA: TGTGCAAGTCGCTTAGATGGGGGACAGATTCATTTCTACGAGCAGTACTTC
V: TRBV5-5; J: TRBJ2-3; D: -; size: -; CDR3: CASSIGGDTQYF; DNA: TGTGCCAGCAGTATTGGAGGGGATACGCAGTATTTT
V: TRBV28; J: TRBJ1-2; D: -; size: -; CDR3: CASSLHGQGYGYTF; DNA: TGTGCCAGCAGTTTGCATGGGCAGGGCTATGGCTACACCTTC
V: TRBV18; J: TRBJ2-1; D: -; size: -; CDR3: CASSPRGVEQFF; DNA: TGTGCCAGCTCACCGAGGGGGGTTGAGCAGTTCTTC
V: TRBV11-2; J: TRBJ1-1; D: -; size: -; CDR3: CASSSRRQARGTEAFF; DNA: TGTGCCAGCAGCTCCCGGCGACAGGCCAGAGGCACTGAAGCTTTCTTT
V: TRBV7-8; J: TRBJ2-7; D: -; size: -; CDR3: CASSLAGTLSYEQYF; DNA: TGTGCCAGCAGCTTAGCCGGGACCCTATCCTACGAGCAGTACTTC
V: TRBV5-1; J: TRBJ1-1; D: -; size: once; CDR3: CASMRTGGPNTEAFF; DNA: TGCGCCAGCATGAGGACGGGGGGCCCGAACACTGAAGCTTTCTTT
V: TRBV6-6; J: TRBJ2-7; D: -; size: -; CDR3: CASSLTTAGYEQYF; DNA: TGTGCCAGCAGTTTGACTACTGCGGGGTACGAGCAGTACTTC
V: TRBV7-9; J: TRBJ2-1; D: TRBD2; size: once; CDR3: CASSYGGTYNEQFF; DNA: TGTGCCAGCAGCTACGGGGGGACCTACAATGAGCAGTTCTTC
V: TRBV19; J: TRBJ2-1; D: -; size: -; CDR3: CASSSPLRGYYNEQFF; DNA: TGTGCCAGTAGTTCCCCCCTCAGGGGTTACTACAATGAGCAGTTCTTC
V: TRBV7-2; J: TRBJ2-7; D: -; size: -; CDR3: CASSFAVGLSYEQYF; DNA: TGTGCCAGCAGCTTTGCAGTAGGGTTGAGCTACGAGCAGTACTTC
V: TRBV30; J: TRBJ1-5; D: -; size: -; CDR3: CAWTKGGQPQHF; DNA: TGTGCCTGGACCAAGGGAGGTCAGCCCCAGCATTTT
V: TRBV5-1; J: TRBJ2-3; D: TRBD2; size: -; CDR3: CASRTSGNPDTQYF; DNA: TGCGCCAGCAGGACTAGCGGGAATCCAGATACGCAGTATTTT
V: TRBV7-9; J: TRBJ2-3; D: -; size: -; CDR3: CASSPGELTQYF; DNA: TGTGCCAGCAGCCCCGGGGAGTTGACGCAGTATTTT
V: TRBV28; J: TRBJ1-5; D: TRBD1; size: -; CDR3: CASSAQGAGNQPQHF; DNA: TGTGCCAGCAGTGCTCAGGGGGCGGGCAATCAGCCCCAGCATTTT
V: TRBV5-1; J: TRBJ2-2; D: -; size: -; CDR3: CASSWPGRQSDTGELFF; DNA: TGCGCCAGCAGCTGGCCGGGACGGCAATCGGACACCGGGGAGCTGTTTTTT
V: TRBV6-5; J: TRBJ1-3; D: -; size: -; CDR3: CASKRGSGNTIYF; DNA: TGTGCCAGCAAAAGGGGATCGGGAAACACCATATATTTT
V: TRBV28; J: TRBJ1-3; D: -; size: -; CDR3: CASIASEGNTIYF; DNA: TGTGCCAGCATAGCCTCTGAGGGAAACACCATATATTTT
V: TRBV5-8; J: TRBJ2-5; D: TRBD1; size: -; CDR3: CASLPGQGPRETQYF; DNA: TGTGCCAGCCTCCCGGGACAGGGGCCCCGGGAGACCCAGTACTTC
V: TRBV7-2; J: TRBJ2-7; D: -; size: -; CDR3: CASRRYPDPSYEQYF; DNA: TGTGCCAGCAGACGTTACCCAGATCCCTCCTACGAGCAGTACTTC
V: TRBV2; J: TRBJ2-1; D: -; size: -; CDR3: CASSEQFYNEQFF; DNA: TGTGCCAGCAGTGAACAGTTTTACAATGAGCAGTTCTTC
V: TRBV7-9; J: TRBJ2-2; D: TRBD2; size: -; CDR3: CASSIGLAGGVGELFF; DNA: TGTGCCAGCAGCATCGGACTAGCGGGAGGGGTCGGGGAGCTGTTTTTT
V: TRBV4-3; J: TRBJ1-2; D: TRBD1; size: once; CDR3: CASSQDLGDRAGYGYTF; DNA: TGCGCCAGCAGCCAAGATCTGGGGGACAGGGCGGGGTATGGCTACACCTTC
V: TRBV15; J: TRBJ2-7; D: TRBD2; size: -; CDR3: CATSRSTLRRGRADEQYF; DNA: TGTGCCACCAGCAGATCAACTCTCCGTCGCGGGAGGGCCGACGAGCAGTACTTC